The 26 T cell receptor beta chains below were found in one sample sequenced in a study of blood T cells in healthy people across ages (dated by TCRdb to between 2015 and 2016). The library was generated by 5' RACE. The sequencer listed for this sample is Illumina HiSeq 2500. A second PCR of roughly 7 to 12 cycles was run with a J-beta primer mix and a sample-barcoded 5' primer. TCRdb reran the public reads through fastp at Q25 and MiXCR, keeping productive beta chains. A single entry per CDR3 protein holds the most common genes and DNA from its merged rows. For this sample there are 540,000 or so distinct CDR3 sequences; around 48% appear just once. The biggest ten clones account for about 26% of the sample. The sequenced material came from blood. All receptors derive from a man at least 80 years old in good health.

As regards this clonotype: The junction differs from germline at one of its ends, possibly a read error. The chain combines TRBV7-2 with TRBJ2-1; 11 nucleotides agree with TRBD2. Germline-derived CDR1 and CDR2 are SGHTA and FQGNSA. This CDR3 is built from 16 residues. The CDR3 sequence is CVSSPPGLAGGNEQFF. CDR3 nucleotide sequence: TGTGTCAGCAGCCCCCCTGGATTAGCGGGAGGGAATGAGCAGTTCTTC.

The chain has TRBV10-3 and TRBJ2-7, with D tentatively TRBD1 or TRBD2 (7 bases each). CDR1 ENHRY and CDR2 SYGVKD come from the germline V gene. The CDR3 sequence is 17 residues long. V shed 6 bases and J shed 0 bases, with 21 bases lying between them. CDR3 in DNA: TGTGCCATCAGGACACAAAACAGGGGCGGGAGCTCCTACGAGCAGTACTTC. Its protein is CAIRTQNRGGSSYEQYF.

The chain joins TRBV12-3 or TRBV12-4 to TRBJ2-7; 8 bases fit TRBD1. This CDR3 is 15 amino acids long. V was clipped by 4 bases and J by 6 bases; unmatched bases: 11. Here the CDR3 reads CASSSPTGDSSEQYF. The CDR3 DNA reads TGTGCCAGCAGTTCCCCGACAGGGGATTCGTCCGAGCAGTACTTC.

This sequence joins TRBV18 and TRBJ1-6; D is undetermined. This CDR3 region has 13 residues. From germline, CDR1 is KGHSH and CDR2 LQKENI. Trimming shortened V by 8 bases and J by 5 bases, and 10 bases separated the two germline ends. The CDR3 protein is CASRVRNNSPLHF. CDR3 coding DNA: TGTGCCAGCCGAGTACGGAATAATTCACCCCTCCACTTT.

This clonotype came up a few times. V usage is TRBV29-1 and J usage is TRBJ2-3; the D call may be TRBD1 or TRBD2 (6 bases each). V was trimmed by 7 bases and J by 4 bases, leaving 18 bases between them. The CDR3 has 14 residues. Per the germline V gene, CDR1 is SQVTM and CDR2 is ANQGSEA. CDR3 bases: TGCAGCGCCCATGGGGAGGCAGGGGCAGATACGCAGTATTTT. Its translation: CSAHGEAGADTQYF.

This clonotype turned up a few times. The CDR3 protein is CASSEEPGTSGGTMYF. As DNA, the CDR3 is TGTGCCAGCAGTGAAGAGCCGGGGACTAGCGGGGGGACGATGTACTTC. V usage is TRBV2 and J usage is TRBJ2-5; 15 positions match TRBD2. The germline gives CDR1 SNHLY, CDR2 FYNNEI. CDR3 length equals 16 residues. J lost 13 bases, V lost 1 base, and 10 bases had no gene match.

V gene TRBV30 combines with J gene TRBJ2-3; D is unclear. The CDR3 has 15 residues. V lost 3 bases and J lost 3, with 16 bases in between. Germline V gives CDR1 GTSNPN, CDR2 SVGIG (reference sequence). CDR3 nucleotide sequence: TGTGCCTGGAGCAGGACCCGGGCGAGTACAGATACGCAGTATTTT. Encoded protein: CAWSRTRASTDTQYF.

The V and J genes are TRBV20-1 and TRBJ2-1; D unclear. V lost 5 bases to trimming and J lost 3 bases, with 8 bases between them. Germline lookup yields CDR1 DFQATT and CDR2 SNEGSKA (reference sequence). The CDR3 is made up of 12 amino acids. CDR3 bases: TGCAGTGCTCCCGCGTACTACAATGAGCAGTTCTTC. Residues: CSAPAYYNEQFF.

The chain joins TRBV4-3 to TRBJ2-1; D possibly corresponds to TRBD1 (6 bases). The V and J ends lost 4 bases and 11 bases respectively, with 21 bases between them. Germline values: CDR1 LGHNA, CDR2 YSLEER. The CDR3 extends over 15 amino acids. Here the CDR3 reads CASSRQTGTQNKQFF. The DNA of the CDR3 is TGCGCCAGCAGCCGCCAAACCGGGACACAAAATAAGCAGTTCTTC.

The chain combines TRBV7-2 with TRBJ1-1, with TRBD1 as a possible D gene (5 bases). This CDR3 spans 17 amino acids. The germline V gene has CDR1 SGHTA and CDR2 FQGNSA. The V end lost 5 bases, the J end lost 4 bases, and 23 bases lay between the germline ends. Here the CDR3 reads CASSLNPPGTWGTEAFF. In nucleotides, the CDR3 is TGTGCCAGCAGCCTTAACCCACCTGGGACCTGGGGCACTGAAGCTTTCTTT. The full variable domain, its missing parts supplied by reference TRBV7-2 and TRBJ1-1, is GAGVSQSPSNKVTEKGKDVELRCDPISGHTALYWYRQSLGQGLEFLIYFQGNSAPDKSGLPSDRFSAERTGGSVSTLTIQRTQQEDSAVYLCASSLNPPGTWGTEAFFGQGTRLTVV.

The V and J genes are TRBV10-3 and TRBJ2-7; TRBD2 agrees at 10 bases. V was pared by 6 bases and J by 6 bases, with 5 bases of the junction left unmatched. The CDR3 sequence is 13 residues long. Germline CDR1 reads ENHRY; CDR2 reads SYGVKD. The CDR3 region has the DNA TGTGCCATCAGGCCTAGCGGGAGATCCGAGCAGTACTTC. Translated, it gives CAIRPSGRSEQYF.

CDR3 bases: TGCAGCGTGTGGGACAGGGAGGTCACTGAAGCTTTCTTT. This sequence encodes CSVWDREVTEAFF. The chain carries TRBV29-1 and TRBJ1-1, with 9 bases identical to TRBD1. The germline V gene has CDR1 SQVTM and CDR2 ANQGSEA. The CDR3 extends over 13 amino acids. V trimming: 6 bases; J trimming: 4 bases; junction bases outside the gene matches: 6. Together with reference TRBV29-1 and TRBJ1-1, the CDR3 gives the full variable domain: SAVISQKPSRDICQRGTSLTIQCQVDSQVTMMFWYRQQPGQSLTLIATANQGSEATYESGFVIDKFPISRPNLTFSTLTVSNMSPEDSSIYLCSVWDREVTEAFFGQGTRLTVV.

This chain connects TRBV21-1 to TRBJ2-7; the table's D gene call, TRBD1, was not cross checked with the DNA. TRBV21-1 is a listed pseudogene. There are 17 residues in the CDR3. CDR3 DNA sequence: TGTGCCAGCAGCAAAGGCTACAGGGATCCAAGCTCCTACGAGCAGTACTTC. It is translated as CASSKGYRDPSSYEQYF.

This clonotype was picked up many times. The chain combines TRBV6-6 with TRBJ2-3; 7 bases are a match to TRBD2. Germline trimming cut 0 bases from V and 6 bases from J; bases unmatched to any gene: 6. The V gene's germline CDR1 is MNHNY and CDR2 SVGAGI (reference sequence). CDR3 length: 15 amino acids. The CDR3 spells CASSYSSLAADTQYF. As DNA, the CDR3 is TGTGCCAGCAGTTACTCATCCCTAGCGGCGGATACGCAGTATTTT.

The table lists this clonotype with a few counts. The chain combines TRBV7-3 with TRBJ2-1, with 9 positions matching TRBD1. The CDR3 is made up of 13 amino acids. Germline V gene lookup returns CDR1 SGHTA and CDR2 FQGTGA. V was pared by 5 bases and J by 9 bases, with 5 bases of the junction left unmatched. The CDR3 loop is CASSRDRDVEQFF. The CDR3 DNA follows: TGTGCCAGCAGCCGGGACAGGGATGTTGAGCAGTTCTTC.

The chain couples TRBV20-1 to TRBJ2-1; 7 nucleotides match TRBD2. The trim removed 3 bases at V and 4 bases at J, leaving 6 bases unmatched. From germline, CDR1 is DFQATT and CDR2 SNEGSKA (reference sequence). This CDR3 is 14 amino acids long. CDR3 DNA: TGCAGTGCTAGCACTATCGGGGGGTACAATGAGCAGTTCTTC. It encodes CSASTIGGYNEQFF.

This rearrangement joins TRBV3-1 to TRBJ1-6, with D unclear. In germline, CDR1 is LGHDT, CDR2 YNNKEL (reference sequence). V was pared by 4 bases and J by 7 bases, with 8 bases between. This CDR3 has 13 residues. In nucleotides, the CDR3 is TGTGCCAGCAGCCTATCAGAGAATTCACCCCTCCACTTT. This translates into CASSLSENSPLHF. Full variable domain (outside the CDR3, taken from reference TRBV3-1 and TRBJ1-6): DTAVSQTPKYLVTQMGNDKSIKCEQNLGHDTMYWYKQDSKKFLKIMFSYNNKELIINETVPNRFSPKSPDKAHLNLHINSLELGDSAVYFCASSLSENSPLHFGNGTRLTVT.

The rearrangement links TRBV12-5 to TRBJ2-3, with 12 bases identical to TRBD2. This CDR3 has 18 residues. Germline values: CDR1 LGHNT, CDR2 FRNRAP. With V trimmed by 0 bases and J by 1 base, 5 bases remained unmatched. CDR3 nucleotide sequence: TGTGCTAGTGGTTTGGTAACCGGACTAGCGGGGCGCACAGATACGCAGTATTTT. Translated: CASGLVTGLAGRTDTQYF.

The CDR3, as DNA: TGTGCCAGCAGCTTACGAGGGGCAGACACCGGGGAGCTGTTTTTT. Residues: CASSLRGADTGELFF. This chain joins TRBV7-2 and TRBJ2-2; D is possibly TRBD1 or TRBD2 (5 bases each). Germline V CDR1 and CDR2: SGHTA, FQGNSA. The CDR3 consists of 15 residues. The germline V and J ends were trimmed by 2 bases and 3 bases, with 10 bases remaining between them.

This clonotype turned up a few times. The V and J genes are TRBV12-3 or TRBV12-4 and TRBJ2-7; the D gene could be TRBD1 or TRBD2 (5 bases each). The CDR3 loop spans 14 amino acids. Trimming removed 6 bases at V and 6 bases at J, with 18 bases between. This CDR3 reads CASSQQVSGLEQYF. The DNA of the CDR3 is TGTGCCAGCAGCCAACAGGTATCGGGGCTCGAGCAGTACTTC.

V usage is TRBV20-1 and J usage is TRBJ1-5; unclear D gene. The V gene's germline CDR1 is DFQATT and CDR2 SNEGSKA (reference sequence). Trimming removed 1 base at V and 7 bases at J, with 14 bases between. The CDR3 runs to 14 residues. As DNA, the CDR3 is TGCAGTGCTAGAGCGAGGGCAGGCGCCCAGCCCCAGCATTTT. It is translated as CSARARAGAQPQHF.

This rearrangement joins TRBV27 to TRBJ2-1, with D perhaps matching TRBD1 or TRBD2 (7 bases each). Germline V lookup: CDR1 MNHEY, CDR2 SMNVEV (reference sequence). Trimming cost V 2 bases and J 12 bases, with 17 bases left between them. The CDR3 has 14 amino acids. CDR3 residues: CASSLRQGGYGQFF. Here the CDR3 DNA reads TGTGCCAGCAGTTTACGACAGGGAGGGTATGGGCAGTTCTTC.

This chain joins TRBV5-1 and TRBJ2-3; D is possibly TRBD1 or TRBD2 (6 bases each). The V end was cut by 4 bases, the J end by 0 bases, with 15 bases between. The germline CDR1 and CDR2 sequences are SGHRS and YFSETQ. There are 16 residues in the CDR3. The CDR3 protein is CASSLELGGSTDTQYF. The CDR3 DNA is TGCGCCAGCAGCCTGGAATTAGGGGGGAGCACAGATACGCAGTATTTT.

V usage is TRBV7-2 and J usage is TRBJ2-7; 13 bases line up with TRBD2. CDR3 length: 18 amino acids. The germline gives CDR1 SGHTA, CDR2 FQGNSA. Trimming at V came to 3 bases and at J to 6 bases, leaving 14 bases not matched to a gene. The DNA of the CDR3 is TGTGCCAGCAGCTTCTTCGGACTAGCGGGAGCTCAATCGAGCGAGCAGTACTTC. Amino acid sequence: CASSFFGLAGAQSSEQYF.

Written as DNA, the CDR3 is TGTGCCAGCAGTCTCCCCAACAAGGACTGTGGCTACACCTTC. Amino acids: CASSLPNKDCGYTF. The gene calls are TRBV6-6 and TRBJ1-2, with unresolved D. V lost 5 bases, J lost 7 bases, and 17 bases lay in between. This CDR3 is 14 amino acids long. Germline V gene data show CDR1 as MNHNY and CDR2 as SVGAGI (reference sequence).

V is TRBV20-1 and J is TRBJ2-1; weak D call: TRBD2 (5 bases). This CDR3 has 12 amino acids. Trimming left V 7 bases short and J 0 bases short, with 7 bases between. The germline gives CDR1 DFQATT, CDR2 SNEGSKA (reference sequence). The chain's CDR3 is CSGESSYNEQFF. The CDR3 DNA reads as TGCAGTGGGGAGTCCTCCTACAATGAGCAGTTCTTC.